What follows are 16 T cell receptor beta chains derived from one specimen sequenced in a study of beta chain features in type 1 diabetes. These receptors have no identified antigens. Points from the study as a whole: For Type 1 diabetes patients, all four CD4+ subsets carried TCRB CDR3s that were moderately but significantly shorter.

What was sequenced were expressed TCRB transcripts, since all of the isolated RNA had been reverse transcribed. Sequencing was performed with immunoSEQ multiplex PCR; in TCRdb, only in-frame clones are kept and a portion is missing. In the table there are 680,000 or so clones, roughly an eighth of which are singletons. The specimen sequenced was naive CD4+ T cells from blood. These receptor sequences come from a man aged 18 to 29 with type 1 diabetes.

The rearrangement links TRBV16 to TRBJ1-5; weak D call: TRBD1 (5 bases). The CDR3 runs to 13 residues. Germline lookup yields CDR1 KGHSY and CDR2 FQNENV. V was trimmed by 4 bases and J by 4 bases, leaving 8 bases between them. CDR3 protein: CASSRGENQPQHF. The CDR3 DNA follows: TGTGCCAGCAGCCGGGGCGAGAATCAGCCCCAGCATTTT.

In this sample, this clone turned up a few times. Other DNA sequences in this sample translate to the same CDR3. This chain links TRBV30 with TRBJ2-3; 9 bases align to TRBD2. This CDR3 has 12 amino acids. Germline values: CDR1 GTSNPN, CDR2 SVGIG (reference sequence). With V trimmed by 5 bases and J by 4 bases, 1 base remained unmatched. The CDR3 is CAWGGGADTQYF. CDR3 nucleotides: TGTGCCTGGGGCGGGGGGGCAGATACGCAGTATTTT.

The table lists this clone with a few counts. The chain carries TRBV5-4 and TRBJ2-5; D remains ambiguous. Germline lookup yields CDR1 SGHNT and CDR2 YYREEE (reference sequence). V was clipped by 0 bases and J by 2 bases, with 8 bases between them. The CDR3 loop spans 14 amino acids. The CDR3: CASSLEYSQETQYF. The CDR3 bases are TGTGCCAGCAGCTTGGAGTACAGTCAAGAGACCCAGTACTTC.

This clone was seen a few times. This chain uses TRBV19 with TRBJ1-1; unclear D gene. V was shortened by 8 bases and J by 5 bases, with 15 bases between the two germline ends. This CDR3 comprises 13 residues. Germline CDR1 and CDR2: LNHDA and SQIVND (reference sequence). Here the CDR3 reads CASLQTPSTEAFF. The DNA for the CDR3 is TGTGCCAGTCTGCAGACCCCGTCAACTGAAGCTTTCTTT.

There are a few counts of this clone. The V call is TRBV5-4, the J call TRBJ2-5; D may be TRBD2 (6 bases). This CDR3 has 17 amino acids. The germline V gene encodes CDR1 SGHNT and CDR2 YYREEE (reference sequence). V was shortened by 2 bases and J by 0 bases, with 17 bases between the two germline ends. In DNA, the CDR3 is TGTGCCAGCAGCTTTTCCTTCTCCGGGACTTACCAAGAGACCCAGTACTTC. As protein: CASSFSFSGTYQETQYF.

This clone has only a few counts. The rearrangement uses TRBV30 and TRBJ2-3; TRBD2 aligns across 10 bases. This CDR3 comprises 17 residues. The V gene end was trimmed by 0 bases and the J gene end by 2 bases; junction bases not matched to a gene: 8. Germline CDR1 reads GTSNPN; CDR2 reads SVGIG (reference sequence). For the CDR3, the DNA is TGTGCCTGGAGTGTACTGAGGACTAGCGGATTCACAGATACGCAGTATTTT. Its protein product is CAWSVLRTSGFTDTQYF.

This clone has only a few counts. The J gene is TRBJ2-1, the V gene TRBV27, with 7 bases lining up with TRBD1. The length of the CDR3 is 12 residues. V dropped 0 bases and J dropped 14; count of bases not matched to a gene: 4. Per the germline V gene, CDR1 is MNHEY and CDR2 is SMNVEV (reference sequence). In DNA, the CDR3 is TGTGCCAGCAGTTTATCGACAGGGCAGGAGTTCTTC. This sequence encodes CASSLSTGQEFF.

V gene TRBV2 combines with J gene TRBJ1-5, with D uncertain. Germline CDR1 is SNHLY and CDR2 is FYNNEI. V dropped 6 bases and J dropped 1 base, with 7 bases sitting between them. This CDR3 contains 13 residues. CDR3 DNA sequence: TGTGCCAGCAGGTGGGTCAGCAATCAGCCCCAGCATTTT. Amino acid sequence: CASRWVSNQPQHF. Combining the CDR3 with reference TRBV2 and TRBJ1-5 gives the whole variable domain EPEVTQTPSHQVTQMGQEVILRCVPISNHLYFYWYRQILGQKVEFLVSFYNNEISEKSEIFDDQFSVERPDGSNFTLKIRSTKLEDSAMYFCASRWVSNQPQHFGDGTRLSIL.

This clone was observed a handful of times. This sequence joins TRBV6-6 and TRBJ1-3; TRBD1 might be the D (5 bases). The V gene lost 8 bases and the J gene lost 6 bases, with 11 bases spanning the gap. The germline CDR1 and CDR2 sequences are MNHNY and SVGAGI (reference sequence). CDR3 size: 12 residues. CDR3 sequence reads: CASVGAQNTIYF. The DNA of the CDR3 is TGTGCCAGCGTTGGGGCCCAAAACACCATATATTTT.

The chain uses TRBV29-1 and TRBJ2-5; perhaps TRBD1 as D (8 bases). Looked up from germline, CDR1 is SQVTM and CDR2 is ANQGSEA. The CDR3 covers 14 residues. V was shortened by 5 bases and J by 5 bases, with 18 bases between the two germline ends. The CDR3 loop reads CSVYLTGEGETQYF. The CDR3 region has the DNA TGCAGCGTTTACCTGACAGGGGAGGGGGAGACCCAGTACTTC.

The CDR3 protein is CAWSAGVTEAFF. DNA for the CDR3: TGTGCCTGGAGTGCCGGGGTCACTGAAGCTTTCTTT. The chain recombines TRBV30 with TRBJ1-1; no firm D call. The germline CDR1 and CDR2 sequences are GTSNPN and SVGIG (reference sequence). The length of the CDR3 is 12 residues. The V end was cut by 1 base, the J end by 4 bases, with 7 bases between.

The rearrangement joins TRBV29-1 to TRBJ2-3, with D possibly being TRBD2 (6 bases). CDR3 length: 15 amino acids. Trimming cost V 3 bases and J 0 bases, with 13 bases left between them. The germline V gene encodes CDR1 SQVTM and CDR2 ANQGSEA. The CDR3 nucleotides are TGCAGCGTTGATAGGGCAGGGACTAGCACAGATACGCAGTATTTT. As protein: CSVDRAGTSTDTQYF.

This clone was observed a few times. The J gene is TRBJ1-4, the V gene TRBV2; D remains unclear. The CDR3 has 13 residues. Germline assignment: CDR1 SNHLY and CDR2 FYNNEI. V was trimmed by 8 bases and J by 6 bases, leaving 13 bases between them. For the CDR3, the DNA is TGTGCCAGCGTCAAGGTGGTTTATGAAAAACTGTTTTTT. Its protein is CASVKVVYEKLFF.

This clone has more than one count but fewer than ten. The rearrangement uses TRBV4-1 and TRBJ2-4, with D perhaps TRBD1 or TRBD2 (5 bases each). Germline CDR1 is MGHRA and CDR2 is YSYEKL. V lost 1 base and J 3 bases, leaving 16 bases between the germline ends. The CDR3 is 17 amino acids. The CDR3 reads CASSQGRQGGLKNIQYF. DNA of the CDR3: TGCGCCAGCAGCCAAGGGAGGCAGGGCGGACTCAAAAACATTCAGTACTTC.

This clone occurred a few times. CDR3 protein: CASSSYNGQGDGYTF. CDR3 DNA sequence: TGTGCCAGCAGCTCATACAACGGACAGGGCGATGGCTACACCTTC. The genes are TRBV7-2 and TRBJ1-2; 8 bases align to TRBD1. The CDR3 has 15 amino acids. The trim removed 4 bases at V and 6 bases at J, leaving 10 bases unmatched. Looked up from germline, CDR1 is SGHTA and CDR2 is FQGNSA.

The chain joins TRBV15 to TRBJ2-5; TRBD1 aligns across 8 bases. The CDR3 contains 17 residues. Germline V gene lookup returns CDR1 LNHNV and CDR2 YYDKDF (reference sequence). The V gene end was trimmed by 4 bases and the J gene end by 5 bases; junction bases not matched to a gene: 15. The CDR3 coding sequence is TGTGCCACCAGCAAACTTCCGCTACAGGGGGTATGGGAGACCCAGTACTTC. As protein: CATSKLPLQGVWETQYF. Complete variable domain (other parts from reference TRBV15 and TRBJ2-5): DAMVIQNPRYQVTQFGKPVTLSCSQTLNHNVMYWYQQKSSQAPKLLFHYYDKDFNNEADTPDNFQSRRPNTSFCFLDIRSPGLGDTAMYLCATSKLPLQGVWETQYFGPGTRLLVL.